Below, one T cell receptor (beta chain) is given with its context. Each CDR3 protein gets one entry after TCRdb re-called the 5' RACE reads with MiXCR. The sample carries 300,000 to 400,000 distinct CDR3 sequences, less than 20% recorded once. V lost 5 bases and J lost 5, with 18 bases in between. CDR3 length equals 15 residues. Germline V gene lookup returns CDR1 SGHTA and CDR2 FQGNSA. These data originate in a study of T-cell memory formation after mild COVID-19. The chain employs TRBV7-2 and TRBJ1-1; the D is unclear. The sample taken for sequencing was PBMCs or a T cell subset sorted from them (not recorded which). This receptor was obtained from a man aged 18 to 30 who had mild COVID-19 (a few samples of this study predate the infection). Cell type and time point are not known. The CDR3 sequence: CASSPEPGGKTEAFF. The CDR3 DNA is TGTGCCAGCAGCCCCGAGCCGGGAGGGAAGACTGAAGCTTTCTTT.